Each of the 3 T cell receptor beta chains below was sequenced from the same sample in a study of blood T cell repertoires in COVID-19. Assay used: immunoSEQ multiplex PCR; TCRdb lists only in-frame clones, some missing. This sample has under 500,000 clones, with approximately 90% found just once. The source material was PBMCs or T cells enriched from blood (not recorded which). The receptors were gathered from a woman younger than 30 with acute COVID-19.

The chain uses TRBV7-9 and TRBJ2-1; TRBD2 might be the D (6 bases). From germline, CDR1 is SEHNR and CDR2 FQNEAQ (reference sequence). The CDR3 loop spans 15 amino acids. V dropped 6 bases and J dropped 2 bases, with 14 bases sitting between them. CDR3 loop: CASRKSGSAYNEQFF. DNA of the CDR3: TGTGCCAGCAGAAAGAGCGGGTCCGCCTACAATGAGCAGTTCTTC.

With regard to this clone: One junction end does not reproduce the germline sequence, and a read error may be involved. The chain links TRBV3-1 (or the pseudogene TRBV3-2) to TRBJ2-7; 13 bases are a match to TRBD2. Germline V gene lookup returns CDR1 LGHDT and CDR2 YNNKEL (reference sequence). This CDR3 is built from 15 residues. The CDR3 reads CASTQLAGGPYEQYF. The CDR3 region has the DNA TGTGCCAGCACCCAACTAGCGGGGGGGCCCTACGAGCAGTACTTC.

The V and J genes are TRBV4-3 and TRBJ2-5; possibly TRBD1 for D (6 bases). V lost 1 base to trimming and J lost 2 bases, with 14 bases between them. CDR1 is LGHNA and CDR2 is YSLEER in the germline V gene. This CDR3 contains 16 residues. CDR3: CASSQGGLGGQETQYF. CDR3 nucleotides: TGCGCCAGCAGCCAAGGGGGGTTAGGGGGACAAGAGACCCAGTACTTC.